Following are 21 T cell receptor beta chains from one sample sequenced in a study of tumor-infiltrating lymphocytes in primary liver carcinoma. Co-extraction of both nucleic acids (RNA and DNA) used about 18-34 mg of unsorted bulk tissue. TCR beta cDNA came from 400 to 500 ng total RNA, primed with a constant-region primer. Generation of the TCR beta libraries relied on three nested multiplex PCR rounds using slightly modified ARM-PCR. With TRBV1-TRBV30 forward primers and a C-beta reverse primer, the first two PCR rounds were run for about 10 cycles each. MiXCR was run by TCRdb on the multiplex PCR reads, yielding one entry per CDR3 protein. This table holds about 54,000 distinct CDR3 sequences, about 70% found once. Sequenced material: liver tumor tissue from sampling region 2. The subset denotes: tumor region T2, inferior pole. These TCRs come from a man aged 40-50 years with primary liver carcinoma and hepatitis B virus infection.

This clonotype was picked up one time. The chain uses TRBV6-5 and TRBJ1-4; maybe TRBD1 (5 bases). The V end lost 5 bases, the J end lost 8 bases, and 18 bases lay between the germline ends. The length of the CDR3 is 15 residues. Germline V lookup: CDR1 MNHEY, CDR2 SVGAGI. The CDR3 DNA reads as TGTGCCAGCAGTAAACGGGGCTTTCTGGGCGAAAAACTGTTTTTT. Translation gives CASSKRGFLGEKLFF.

This clonotype has a handful of counts. A much more abundant neighbour one base away suggests this may be a read error. The chain combines TRBV7-9 with TRBJ1-2, with a tentative D call TRBD1 (5 bases). CDR3 length: 13 residues. CDR1 is SEHNR and CDR2 is FQNEAQ in the germline V gene (reference sequence). CDR3 sequence: CVSRPQGGGGYTF. CDR3 in DNA: TGTGTCAGCAGACCCCAGGGTGGCGGTGGCTACACCTTC.

Points on this clonotype: At one end the junction does not follow the germline gene, possibly because of a read error. The chain is built from TRBV6-6 and TRBJ1-6, with 7 nucleotides matching TRBD1. CDR3 length: 18 residues. Germline V lookup: CDR1 MNHNY, CDR2 SVGAGI (reference sequence). The CDR3 DNA follows: TGTGCCAGCAGCCTCACATCATTACTGGGACAGTATAATTCATCCCTCCACTTT. Translating it yields CASSLTSLLGQYNSSLHF.

With regard to this clonotype: It is likely a read error, because the conserved phenylalanine at the end of the CDR3 is missing. The rearrangement uses TRBV6-6 and TRBJ2-7, with D possibly being TRBD1 (6 bases). Germline V gene lookup returns CDR1 MNHNY and CDR2 SVGAGI (reference sequence). The V end was cut by 5 bases, the J end by 4 bases, with 18 bases between. There are 15 residues in the CDR3. This chain's CDR3 is CASSGGHTGQYEQYL. Here the CDR3 DNA reads TGTGCCAGCAGTGGGGGACACACAGGGCAATACGAGCAGTACTTG.

This sequence joins TRBV5-1 and TRBJ2-5; D is possibly TRBD1 or TRBD2 (5 bases each). In germline, CDR1 is SGHRS, CDR2 YFSETQ. V lost 3 bases and J 1 base, leaving 19 bases between the germline ends. The CDR3 contains 17 residues. CDR3 DNA: TGCGCCAGCAGCTCGGAGGAAATTTGGGGGAGCCAAGAGACCCAGTACTTC. Amino acids: CASSSEEIWGSQETQYF.

Remarks on this clonotype: A read error may explain this, as a much larger clone is one base away. In DNA form, the CDR3 reads TGTGCCAGCAGATCCGACAGAAATCAGCCCCAGCATTTT. Translation: CASRSDRNQPQHF. The V call is TRBV28, the J call TRBJ1-5; the D gene is possibly TRBD1 (5 bases). The V gene lost 6 bases and the J gene lost 4 bases, with 10 bases spanning the gap. CDR3 size: 13 residues. Germline V CDR1 and CDR2: MDHEN, SYDVKM.

About this clonotype itself: Sequence at one end of the junction differs from germline and may be a read error. The V gene is TRBV6-1, the J gene TRBJ2-1; 8 nucleotides agree with TRBD1. Germline CDR1 reads MNHNS; CDR2 reads SASEGT. CDR3 length: 14 amino acids. CDR3 sequence: CASNEPDRGGDQFF. The CDR3 DNA follows: TGTGCCAGCAATGAACCCGACAGGGGAGGAGATCAGTTCTTC.

The chain employs TRBV18 and TRBJ2-4; D not resolved. Trimming cost V 5 bases and J 1 base, with 6 bases left between them. CDR1 and CDR2 (germline): KGHSH, LQKENI. The CDR3 loop spans 13 amino acids. The CDR3 sequence: CASSMGAKNIQYF. In nucleotides, the CDR3 is TGTGCCAGCTCAATGGGGGCCAAAAACATTCAGTACTTC.

Only a few counts were recorded for this clonotype. Given a much more abundant clone one base away, this may be a read error. The J gene is TRBJ2-3, the V gene TRBV5-1; D is ambiguous. Trimming took 0 bases from V and 2 from J, leaving 7 bases between them. In germline, CDR1 is SGHRS, CDR2 YFSETQ. The CDR3 contains 14 residues. In DNA form, the CDR3 reads TGCGCCAGCAGCTTGGCGGATAACACAGATACGCAGTATTTT. It translates to CASSLADNTDTQYF.

A note on this clonotype: Compared with germline, one end of the junction differs, possibly owing to a read error. The DNA for the CDR3 is TGTGCCAGCATTTCCACGACAGGGCATAATTCAGCCCTCCACTTT. It is translated as CASISTTGHNSALHF. The chain employs TRBV12-3 or TRBV12-4 and TRBJ1-6; 7 bases match TRBD1. The CDR3 totals 15 residues.

Points on this clonotype: A read error may account for a junction end that differs from germline. The rearrangement joins TRBV12-3 or TRBV12-4 to TRBJ1-1, with D uncertain. CDR3 length: 12 residues. CDR3 residues: CASSAWSTEASF. The CDR3 DNA reads TGTGCCAGCAGCGCATGGAGCACTGAAGCTTCCTTT.

As for this clonotype: A read error is possible here, since a much larger clone lies one base away. This chain links TRBV28 with TRBJ2-1, with 11 bases fitting TRBD2. Germline V gene sequence: CDR1 MDHEN, CDR2 SYDVKM. CDR3 length equals 16 residues. This CDR3 is CASSTPGTSGYNKQFF. The CDR3 nucleotides read TGTGCCAGCAGTACACCCGGGACTAGCGGCTACAATAAGCAGTTCTTC.

This chain connects TRBV5-1 to TRBJ2-7; TRBD2 agrees at 7 bases. The germline V gene encodes CDR1 SGHRS and CDR2 YFSETQ. CDR3 length equals 15 residues. This CDR3 is CANSLTVLAVYEQYF. The CDR3 region has the DNA TGCGCTAACAGCTTGACAGTTCTAGCGGTCTACGAGCAGTACTTC. The entire variable domain, with the rest obtained from reference TRBV5-1 and TRBJ2-7, is as follows: KAGVTQTPRYLIKTRGQQVTLSCSPISGHRSVSWYQQTPGQGLQFLFEYFSETQRNKGNFPGRFSGRQFSNSRSEMNVSTLELGDSALYLCANSLTVLAVYEQYFGPGTRLTVT.

Many counts were recorded for this clonotype. The J gene is TRBJ2-3, the V gene TRBV29-1, with 8 bases identical to TRBD1. The CDR3 covers 13 residues. Unmatched junction bases numbered 5, after V lost 4 bases and J lost 5 bases. CDR1 and CDR2 from the germline V gene are SQVTM and ANQGSEA. This chain's CDR3 is CSVGRGQRDTQYF. The CDR3 coding sequence is TGCAGCGTTGGCAGGGGGCAGAGAGATACGCAGTATTTT.

A word on this clonotype: The junction differs from germline at one of its ends, possibly a read error. This chain connects TRBV6-5 to TRBJ2-7, with 8 bases that match TRBD1. This CDR3 spans 16 amino acids. From germline, CDR1 is MNHEY and CDR2 SVGAGI. This CDR3 is CASSYSRADRAAEHYF. Written as DNA, the CDR3 is TGTGCTAGCAGTTACTCGAGGGCGGACAGGGCTGCCGAGCATTACTTC.

In its sample, this clonotype was seen once. The rearrangement joins TRBV10-2 to TRBJ2-7; D not resolved. The germline V gene has CDR1 WSHSY and CDR2 SAAADI. Trimming left V 2 bases short and J 9 bases short, with 14 bases between. The CDR3 runs 13 residues. In DNA, the CDR3 is TGCGCCAGCAGTGAGGGCGGTTCCTATGGGCAGTACTTC. This translates into CASSEGGSYGQYF.

Remarks on this clonotype: The junction differs from germline at one of its ends, possibly a read error. The chain links TRBV6-1 to TRBJ1-1, with D possibly being TRBD1 (6 bases). Per the germline V gene, CDR1 is MNHNS and CDR2 is SASEGT. The CDR3 consists of 14 residues. The CDR3 DNA reads as TGTGTCAGCAGTGAATTGAGCAGGGGAGATGAGGCTTTCTTT. Translated, it gives CVSSELSRGDEAFF.

On this clonotype: No conserved phenylalanine or tryptophan is present at the end of the CDR3, so a read error is the likely explanation. V usage is TRBV12-3 or TRBV12-4 and J usage is TRBJ1-1, with D hard to call. V lost 2 bases and J lost 4, with 8 bases in between. The CDR3 is 13 residues long. The CDR3 nucleotides read TGTGCCAGCAGTTTAAATTCTCCCACTGAAGCTTTCTAT. Its protein product is CASSLNSPTEAFY.

The CDR3 here is CASSLYRTARGHRELFF. CDR3 in DNA: TGTGCCAGCAGCTTATATCGCACAGCTAGAGGGCACCGGGAGCTGTTTTTT. The rearrangement joins TRBV11-2 to TRBJ2-2, with D possibly TRBD2 on 5 matching bases. The CDR3 is made up of 17 amino acids. CDR1 is SGHAT, CDR2 FQNNGV, per germline. V gave up 2 bases and J gave up 9 bases, with 22 bases separating them.

The chain recombines TRBV7-9 with TRBJ2-5; maybe TRBD2 (5 bases). Trimming left V 5 bases short and J 0 bases short, with 7 bases between. CDR3 length: 13 amino acids. Germline loops: CDR1 SEHNR, CDR2 FQNEAQ (reference sequence). The CDR3: CASSPDYQETQYF. The DNA for the CDR3 is TGTGCCAGCAGCCCGGACTACCAAGAGACCCAGTACTTC.

Concerning this clonotype: This may be a read error: a much more frequent sequence differs by one nucleotide. The chain links TRBV7-9 to TRBJ2-2; 9 nucleotides line up with TRBD1. J gave up 6 bases and V 6 bases, and 8 bases lay outside the gene matches. The CDR3 totals 15 residues. Per the germline V gene, CDR1 is SEHNR and CDR2 is FQNEAQ (reference sequence). CDR3 amino acids: CASRVGQGRAGELFF. The CDR3 DNA reads TGTGCCAGCAGGGTGGGACAGGGTCGGGCCGGGGAGCTGTTTTTT. The entire variable domain, with the rest obtained from reference TRBV7-9 and TRBJ2-2, is as follows: DTGVSQNPRHKITKRGQNVTFRCDPISEHNRLYWYRQTLGQGPEFLTYFQNEAQLEKSRLLSDRFSAERPKGSFSTLEIQRTEQGDSAMYLCASRVGQGRAGELFFGEGSRLTVL.